This T cell receptor (beta chain) stems from a study of naive and memory T cell subsets. The beta constant-region primer was an equimolar mix of two oligonucleotides covering TRBC1 and TRBC2. Ligated cDNA was amplified by four rounds of PCR with nested alpha and beta constant-region primers and SP2. TCRdb reanalysed the UMI-ligation and nested PCR reads using MiXCR and keeps one entry per CDR3 protein. The data contain 130,000 or so distinct CDR3 sequences, 30% to 45% of them singletons. Overall study results and limits: Over 85% of naive TCR sequences appeared only once, unlike memory subsets.

Cells stained for CD3, CD4, CD8, CD45RA, CD27 and viability were sorted into four CD45RA/CD27 subsets. With regard to this clonotype: Its antigen is as yet unknown.

The TCR comes from a human donor in good health. Sequenced sample: central memory CD4+ T cells from blood.

The CDR3 sequence: CASRDQWNTEAFF. DNA of the CDR3: TGTGCCAGCAGAGATCAGTGGAACACTGAAGCTTTCTTT. The chain uses TRBV6-2 or TRBV6-3 and TRBJ1-1; D uncertain. This CDR3 comprises 13 residues. Trimming shortened V by 6 bases and J by 1 base, and 9 bases separated the two germline ends. Germline CDR1 and CDR2: MNHEY and SVGEGT.